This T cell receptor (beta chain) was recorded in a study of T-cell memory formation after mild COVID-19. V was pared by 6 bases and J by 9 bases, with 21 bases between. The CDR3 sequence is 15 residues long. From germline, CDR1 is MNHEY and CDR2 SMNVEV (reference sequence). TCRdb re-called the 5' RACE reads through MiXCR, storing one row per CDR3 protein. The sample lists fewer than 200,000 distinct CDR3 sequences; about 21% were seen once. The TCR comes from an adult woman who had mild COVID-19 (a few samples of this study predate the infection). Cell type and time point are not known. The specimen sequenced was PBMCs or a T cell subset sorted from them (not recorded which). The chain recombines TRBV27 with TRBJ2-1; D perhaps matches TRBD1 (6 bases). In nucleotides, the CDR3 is TGTGCCAGCAGCCCCTGGGACCTGGTAGGGGGTGAGCAGTTCTTC. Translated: CASSPWDLVGGEQFF.